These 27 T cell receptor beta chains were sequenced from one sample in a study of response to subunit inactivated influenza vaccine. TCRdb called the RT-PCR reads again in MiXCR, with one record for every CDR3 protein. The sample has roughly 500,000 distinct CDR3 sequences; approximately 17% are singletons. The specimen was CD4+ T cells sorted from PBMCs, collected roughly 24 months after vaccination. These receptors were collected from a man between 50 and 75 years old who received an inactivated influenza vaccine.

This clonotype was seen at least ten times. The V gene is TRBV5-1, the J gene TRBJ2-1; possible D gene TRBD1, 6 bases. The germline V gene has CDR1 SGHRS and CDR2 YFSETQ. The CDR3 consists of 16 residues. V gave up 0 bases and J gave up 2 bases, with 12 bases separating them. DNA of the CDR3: TGCGCCAGCAGCTTGGAATCAACAGGGCCCTACAATGAGCAGTTCTTC. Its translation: CASSLESTGPYNEQFF.

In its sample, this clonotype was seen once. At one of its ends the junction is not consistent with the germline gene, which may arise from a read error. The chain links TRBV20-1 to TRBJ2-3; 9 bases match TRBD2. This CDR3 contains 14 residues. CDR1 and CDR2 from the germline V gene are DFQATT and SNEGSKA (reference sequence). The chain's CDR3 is CSATSGPSTDTQYF. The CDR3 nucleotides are TGCAGCGCTACTAGCGGGCCGAGCACAGATACGCAGTATTTT.

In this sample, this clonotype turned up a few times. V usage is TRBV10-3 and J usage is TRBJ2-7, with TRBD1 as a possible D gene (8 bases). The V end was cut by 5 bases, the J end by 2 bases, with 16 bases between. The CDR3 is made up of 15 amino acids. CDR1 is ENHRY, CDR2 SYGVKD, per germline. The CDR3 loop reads CAISIGQGGTYEQYF. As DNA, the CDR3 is TGTGCCATCAGTATTGGACAGGGAGGGACCTACGAGCAGTACTTC.

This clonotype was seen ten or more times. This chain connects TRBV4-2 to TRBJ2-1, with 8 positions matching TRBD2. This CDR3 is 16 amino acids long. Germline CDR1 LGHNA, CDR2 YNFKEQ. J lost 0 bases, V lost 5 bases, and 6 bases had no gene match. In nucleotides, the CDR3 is TGTGCCAGCAGCATTACTAGCGGCAGCTCCTACAATGAGCAGTTCTTC. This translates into CASSITSGSSYNEQFF.

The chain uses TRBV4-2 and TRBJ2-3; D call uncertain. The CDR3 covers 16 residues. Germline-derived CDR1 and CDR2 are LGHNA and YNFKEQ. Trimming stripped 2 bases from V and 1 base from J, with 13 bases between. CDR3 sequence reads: CASSQYSLSGTDTQYF. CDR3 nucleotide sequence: TGTGCCAGCAGCCAATATTCACTATCTGGCACAGATACGCAGTATTTT.

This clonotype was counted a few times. As DNA, the CDR3 is TGCAGTGCTAGAGATCCAGCAGCGGACCGCTACAATGAGCAGTTCTTC. This sequence encodes CSARDPAADRYNEQFF. The rearrangement joins TRBV20-1 to TRBJ2-1; possible D gene TRBD2, 5 bases. V was cut by 0 bases and J by 3 bases, with 15 bases left in between. This CDR3 spans 16 amino acids. The V gene's germline CDR1 is DFQATT and CDR2 SNEGSKA (reference sequence).

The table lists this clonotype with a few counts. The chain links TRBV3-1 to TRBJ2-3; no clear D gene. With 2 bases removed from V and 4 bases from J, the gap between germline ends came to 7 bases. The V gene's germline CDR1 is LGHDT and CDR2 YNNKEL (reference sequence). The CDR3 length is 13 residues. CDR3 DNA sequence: TGTGCCAGCAGCCAACGAGGTGCAGATACGCAGTATTTT. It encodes CASSQRGADTQYF.

The CDR3 spells CASSWPEGRNTDTQYF. The CDR3 DNA is TGTGCCAGCAGCTGGCCCGAGGGGCGGAACACAGATACGCAGTATTTT. The chain carries TRBV7-2 and TRBJ2-3; D is possibly TRBD1 or TRBD2 (5 bases each). CDR1 and CDR2 from the germline V gene are SGHTA and FQGNSA. CDR3 length: 16 amino acids. The V gene lost 4 bases and the J gene lost 2 bases, with 16 bases spanning the gap.

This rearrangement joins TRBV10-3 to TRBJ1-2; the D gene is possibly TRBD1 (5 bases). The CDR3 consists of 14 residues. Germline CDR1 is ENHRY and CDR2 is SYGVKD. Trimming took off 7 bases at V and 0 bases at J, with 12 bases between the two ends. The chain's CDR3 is CAIKGAGSNYGYTF. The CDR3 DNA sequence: TGTGCCATCAAAGGCGCAGGGTCTAACTATGGCTACACCTTC.

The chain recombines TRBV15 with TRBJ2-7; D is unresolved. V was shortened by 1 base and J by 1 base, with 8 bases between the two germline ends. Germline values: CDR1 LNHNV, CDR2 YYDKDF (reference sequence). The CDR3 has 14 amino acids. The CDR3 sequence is CATSRVPPSYEQYF. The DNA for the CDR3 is TGTGCCACCAGCAGAGTTCCACCTTCCTACGAGCAGTACTTC.

Written as DNA, the CDR3 is TGTGCCAGCAGCGTACTCCCCGAGGGACAGGGCTCCTACGAGCAGTACTTC. Translation: CASSVLPEGQGSYEQYF. This sequence joins TRBV9 and TRBJ2-7; 9 bases are a match to TRBD1. CDR1 is SGDLS, CDR2 YYNGEE, per germline. V shed 1 base and J 0 bases; nucleotides not matched to a gene: 8. The CDR3 has 17 amino acids.

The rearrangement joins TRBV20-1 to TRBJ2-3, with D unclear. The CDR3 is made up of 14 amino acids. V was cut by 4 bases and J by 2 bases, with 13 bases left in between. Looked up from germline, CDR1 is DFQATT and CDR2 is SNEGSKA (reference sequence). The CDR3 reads CSANLRFSTDTQYF. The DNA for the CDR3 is TGCAGTGCTAACCTCAGGTTCTCCACAGATACGCAGTATTTT.

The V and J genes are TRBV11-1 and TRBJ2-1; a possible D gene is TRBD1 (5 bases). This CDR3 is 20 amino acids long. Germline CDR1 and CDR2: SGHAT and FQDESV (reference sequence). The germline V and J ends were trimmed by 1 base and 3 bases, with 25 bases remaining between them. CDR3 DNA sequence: TGTGCCAGCAGCTTAGGACTTGGCGGCTCGGCAGGGTACGTCTACAATGAGCAGTTCTTC. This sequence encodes CASSLGLGGSAGYVYNEQFF.

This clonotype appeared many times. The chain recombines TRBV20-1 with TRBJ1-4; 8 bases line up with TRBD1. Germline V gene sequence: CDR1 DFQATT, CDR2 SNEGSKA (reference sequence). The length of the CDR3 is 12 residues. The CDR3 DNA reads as TGCGGGGGGACAGGAGGGATAGAAAAACTGTTTTTT. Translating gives CGGTGGIEKLFF.

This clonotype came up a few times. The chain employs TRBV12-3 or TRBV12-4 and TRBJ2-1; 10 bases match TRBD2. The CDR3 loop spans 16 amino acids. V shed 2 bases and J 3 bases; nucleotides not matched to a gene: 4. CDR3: CASSLKREGRYNEQFF. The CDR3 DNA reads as TGTGCCAGCAGTTTAAAGCGGGAGGGCCGCTACAATGAGCAGTTCTTC.

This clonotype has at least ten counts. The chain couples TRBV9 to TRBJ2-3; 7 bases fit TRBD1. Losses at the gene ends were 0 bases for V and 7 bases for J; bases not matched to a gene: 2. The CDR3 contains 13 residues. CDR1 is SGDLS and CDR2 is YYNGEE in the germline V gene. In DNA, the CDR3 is TGTGCCAGCAGCGTAGAACAGGGGAATACGCAGTATTTT. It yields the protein CASSVEQGNTQYF.

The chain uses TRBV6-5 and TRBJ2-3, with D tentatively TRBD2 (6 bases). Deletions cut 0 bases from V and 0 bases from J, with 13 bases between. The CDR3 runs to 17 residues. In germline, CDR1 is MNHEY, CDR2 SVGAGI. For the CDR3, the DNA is TGTGCCAGCAGTTACTCCCCCGGGGGTCCTAGCACAGATACGCAGTATTTT. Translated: CASSYSPGGPSTDTQYF.

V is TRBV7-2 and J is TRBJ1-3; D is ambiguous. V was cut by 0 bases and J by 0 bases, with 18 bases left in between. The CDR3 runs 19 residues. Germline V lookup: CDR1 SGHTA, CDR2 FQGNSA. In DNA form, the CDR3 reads TGTGCCAGCAGCTTAGCCCCGGTAGGACCTTTCAGCTCTGGAAACACCATATATTTT. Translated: CASSLAPVGPFSSGNTIYF. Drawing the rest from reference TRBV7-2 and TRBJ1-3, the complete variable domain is GAGVSQSPSNKVTEKGKDVELRCDPISGHTALYWYRQSLGQGLEFLIYFQGNSAPDKSGLPSDRFSAERTGGSVSTLTIQRTQQEDSAVYLCASSLAPVGPFSSGNTIYFGEGSWLTVV.

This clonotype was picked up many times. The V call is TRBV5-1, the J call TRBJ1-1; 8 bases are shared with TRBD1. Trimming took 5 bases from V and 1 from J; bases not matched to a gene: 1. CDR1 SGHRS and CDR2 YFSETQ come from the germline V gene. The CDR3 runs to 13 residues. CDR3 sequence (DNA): TGCGCCAGCAGGACAGGGGAGAACACTGAAGCTTTCTTT. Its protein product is CASRTGENTEAFF.

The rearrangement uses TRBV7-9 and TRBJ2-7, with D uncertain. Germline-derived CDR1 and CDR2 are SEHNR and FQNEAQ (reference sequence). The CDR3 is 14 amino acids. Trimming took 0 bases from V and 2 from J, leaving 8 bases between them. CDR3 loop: CASSLASQTYEQYF. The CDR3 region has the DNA TGTGCCAGCAGCTTAGCATCCCAGACCTACGAGCAGTACTTC.

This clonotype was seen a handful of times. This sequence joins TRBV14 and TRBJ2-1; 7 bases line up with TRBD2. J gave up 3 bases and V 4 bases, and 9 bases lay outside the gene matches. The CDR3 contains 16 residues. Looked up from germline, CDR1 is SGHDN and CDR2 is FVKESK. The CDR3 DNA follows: TGTGCCAGCAGCCCGCTTGGGAGCGGGGTCTACAATGAGCAGTTCTTC. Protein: CASSPLGSGVYNEQFF. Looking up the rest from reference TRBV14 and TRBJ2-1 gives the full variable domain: EAGVTQFPSHSVIEKGQTVTLRCDPISGHDNLYWYRRVMGKEIKFLLHFVKESKQDESGMPNNRFLAERTGGTYSTLKVQPAELEDSGVYFCASSPLGSGVYNEQFFGPGTRLTVL.

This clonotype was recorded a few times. CDR3 amino acids: CASSPGTYVGEQYF. The CDR3 DNA reads as TGTGCCAGCAGCCCCGGGACCTATGTCGGCGAGCAGTACTTC. The chain has TRBV5-4 and TRBJ2-7; D tentatively fits TRBD1 or TRBD2 (5 bases each). V was shortened by 4 bases and J by 6 bases, with 17 bases between the two germline ends. Germline V gene data show CDR1 as SGHNT and CDR2 as YYREEE (reference sequence). CDR3 length: 14 amino acids. Using reference TRBV5-4 and TRBJ2-7 for the parts outside the CDR3, the full variable domain is ETGVTQSPTHLIKTRGQQVTLRCSSQSGHNTVSWYQQALGQGPQFIFQYYREEENGRGNFPPRFSGLQFPNYSSELNVNALELDDSALYLCASSPGTYVGEQYFGPGTRLTVT.

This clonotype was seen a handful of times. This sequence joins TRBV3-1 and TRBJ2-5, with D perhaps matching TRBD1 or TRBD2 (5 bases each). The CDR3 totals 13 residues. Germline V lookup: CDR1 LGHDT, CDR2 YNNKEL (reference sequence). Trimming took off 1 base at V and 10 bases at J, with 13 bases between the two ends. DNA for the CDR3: TGTGCCAGCAGCCAAGGGTCTCAGGGAGTCCAGTACTTC. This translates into CASSQGSQGVQYF.

CDR3 in DNA: TGTGCCAGTCGGAGGGGGCCCGTTAGAGTCGAGCAGTACTTC. Amino acid sequence: CASRRGPVRVEQYF. The gene calls are TRBV28 and TRBJ2-7; D perhaps matches TRBD1 (7 bases). Germline V lookup: CDR1 MDHEN, CDR2 SYDVKM. Trimming stripped 9 bases from V and 6 bases from J, with 21 bases between. CDR3 length equals 14 residues.

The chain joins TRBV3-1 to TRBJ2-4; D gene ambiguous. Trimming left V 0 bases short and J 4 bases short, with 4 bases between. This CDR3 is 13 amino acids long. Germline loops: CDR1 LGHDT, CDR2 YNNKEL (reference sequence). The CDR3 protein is CASSQDSKNIQYF. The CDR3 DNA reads TGTGCCAGCAGCCAAGATTCGAAAAACATTCAGTACTTC.

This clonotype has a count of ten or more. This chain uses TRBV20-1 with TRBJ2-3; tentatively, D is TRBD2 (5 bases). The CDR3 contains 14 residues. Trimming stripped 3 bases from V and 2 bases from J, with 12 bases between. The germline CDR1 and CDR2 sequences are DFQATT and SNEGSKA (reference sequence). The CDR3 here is CSASRTLNTDTQYF. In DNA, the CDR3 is TGCAGTGCTAGCAGGACTCTGAACACAGATACGCAGTATTTT.

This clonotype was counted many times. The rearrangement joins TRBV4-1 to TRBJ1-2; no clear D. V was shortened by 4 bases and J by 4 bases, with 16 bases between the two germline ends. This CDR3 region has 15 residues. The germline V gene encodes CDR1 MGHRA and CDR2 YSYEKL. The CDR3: CASSLLGSAPYGYTF. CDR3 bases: TGCGCCAGCAGCCTACTCGGATCTGCGCCCTATGGCTACACCTTC.